The rows below give T cell receptor beta chains drawn from one sample of a study of T cell changes during pregnancy in multiple sclerosis. Only in-frame clones appear in the TCRdb table, and some are missing; sequencing was by immunoSEQ multiplex PCR. The table lists 95,000 to 110,000 clones, around 94% of them singletons. This material consisted of peripheral blood, taken after pregnancy. Receptors originate from a female donor with multiple sclerosis, enrolled in a pregnancy study. CDR3s include the opening cysteine and the closing phenylalanine or tryptophan. A D gene is named only where the DNA matches it firmly. Expanded clones are given a class, and other clones once, few, many or no size at all.

15 TRBJ2-7 - TRBV4-3 TRBD2 TGCGCCAGCAGCCAAGATACTAGCGGCGCCTACGAGCAGTACTTC CASSQDTSGAYEQYF
13 TRBJ2-7 - TRBV6-6 - TGTGCCAGCAGCCCCGGGACTCGCTACGAGCAGTACTTC CASSPGTRYEQYF
14 TRBJ1-1 - TRBV27 TRBD1 TGTGCCAGCAGTTCCAGGACAGGGAAGACTGAAGCTTTCTTT CASSSRTGKTEAFF
15 TRBJ1-5 - TRBV19 - TGTGCCAGTAGTACAGGGATAATTAGCAATCAGCCCCAGCATTTT CASSTGIISNQPQHF
13 TRBJ1-5 - TRBV19 - TGTGCCAGTAGCCGTGGGGGGGGTCAGCCCCAGCATTTT CASSRGGGQPQHF
15 TRBJ2-1 once TRBV28 TRBD1 TGTGCCAGCAGCCCCGGGACAGGCTGGAGTCAGGAGCAGTTCTTC CASSPGTGWSQEQFF
15 TRBJ1-5 - TRBV7-6 TRBD1 TGTGCCAGCAGCCCAGGGACAGGGAGCAATCAGCCCCAGCATTTT CASSPGTGSNQPQHF
13 TRBJ2-2 - TRBV28 TRBD1 TGTGCCAGCAGTTGGACAGGGCCCGGGGAGCTGTTTTTT CASSWTGPGELFF
15 TRBJ2-7 - TRBV7-2 TRBD2 TGTGCCAGCAGCTCCGGACTAGCGTATGCCTACGAGCAGTACTTC CASSSGLAYAYEQYF
17 TRBJ2-3 - TRBV27 TRBD2 TGTGCCAGCAGTTCCCGACTAGCGTCGCTCAGCACAGATACGCAGTATTTT CASSSRLASLSTDTQYF
13 TRBJ2-7 - TRBV4-2 TRBD1 TGTGCCAGCAGCGCCCGGGACAGGGGCGAGCAGTACTTC CASSARDRGEQYF
14 TRBJ2-5 - TRBV7-9 TRBD2 TGTGCCAGCAGCTCCGGACTAGATGGCGAGACCCAGTACTTC CASSSGLDGETQYF
15 TRBJ1-1 once TRBV9 - TGTGCCAGCAGCTCCTTAGACACCCCGAACACTGAAGCTTTCTTT CASSSLDTPNTEAFF
13 TRBJ1-1 - TRBV27 TRBD1 TGTGCCAGCCGCAGGGGGTTTAGCACTGAAGCTTTCTTT CASRRGFSTEAFF
15 TRBJ1-5 once TRBV5-1 - TGCGCCAGCAGCCCTATCGGGACACTTAATCAGCCCCAGCATTTT CASSPIGTLNQPQHF
16 TRBJ1-4 - TRBV15 TRBD1 TGTGCCACCAGCAGAGGACAGGGACCAACTAATGAAAAACTGTTTTTT CATSRGQGPTNEKLFF
15 TRBJ1-3 - TRBV6-1 - TGTGCCAGCAGTGATCGGGCAGGGGTTGGAAACACCATATATTTT CASSDRAGVGNTIYF
13 TRBJ2-5 - TRBV9 - TGTGCCAGCAGCGTATTCCCGGGGGAGACCCAGTACTTC CASSVFPGETQYF
14 TRBJ1-1 - TRBV7-9 TRBD1 TGTGCCAGCAGTTTGGACAGGTTGAACACTGAAGCTTTCTTT CASSLDRLNTEAFF
13 TRBJ2-7 - TRBV10-1 - TGCGCCAGCAGTGAGGTGCGGGGCGACGAGCAGTACTTC CASSEVRGDEQYF
15 TRBJ1-4 - TRBV7-9 - TGTGCCAGCAGCCCCAAGAGGCTGCATAATGAAAAACTGTTTTTT CASSPKRLHNEKLFF
16 TRBJ1-5 - TRBV10-1 - TGCGCCGGTGGTTCAGTGGACAGCCAGGGTAAAGAGCCCCAGCATTTT CAGGSVDSQGKEPQHF
15 TRBJ2-7 - TRBV7-9 TRBD1 TGTGCCAGCAGCTTCTCGGGGACAGGGCGGTGGGAGCAGTACTTC CASSFSGTGRWEQYF
15 TRBJ1-3 - TRBV5-6 - TGTGCCAGCAGCCACAGGTACTTCTCTGGAAACACCATATATTTT CASSHRYFSGNTIYF
15 TRBJ1-5 - TRBV2 TRBD1 TGTGCCAGCAGTGAAGACAGGGGGGGCAATCAGCCCCAGCATTTT CASSEDRGGNQPQHF
11 TRBJ2-5 once TRBV27 TRBD2 TGTGCCAGCATCGGGGGGGAGACCCAGTACTTC CASIGGETQYF
13 TRBJ2-5 - TRBV10-3 TRBD2 TGTGCCATCAGCCCCTTCGGGGGGGAGACCCAGTACTTC CAISPFGGETQYF
14 TRBJ2-3 - TRBV19 TRBD2 TGTGCCAGTAGAGAGCGGGAGGGCCTGGGGACGCAGTATTTT CASREREGLGTQYF
15 TRBJ1-4 - TRBV5-5 - TGTGCCAGCAGCACTCGACAAGTTCCTAATGAAAAACTGTTTTTT CASSTRQVPNEKLFF
16 TRBJ1-4 - TRBV9 - TGTGCCAGCAGCCTCCGGGGAGACACAACTAATGAAAAACTGTTTTTT CASSLRGDTTNEKLFF
17 TRBJ2-7 - TRBV18 TRBD2 TGTGCCAGCTCACTTGGACTAGCGGGAGCGCGAAAGAACGAGCAGTACTTC CASSLGLAGARKNEQYF
17 TRBJ2-3 - TRBV9 TRBD1 TGTGCCAGCAGCCCCATGACAGGGGGCCCAGCGACAGATACGCAGTATTTT CASSPMTGGPATDTQYF
14 TRBJ1-1 - TRBV5-1 - TGCGCCAGCAGCGTCGGGGGGGGAGGCACTGAAGCTTTCTTT CASSVGGGGTEAFF
12 TRBJ2-7 - TRBV29-1 - TGCAGCGTTGGGACAGATAGCTACGAGCAGTACTTC CSVGTDSYEQYF
14 TRBJ2-2 - TRBV2 TRBD1 TGTGCCAGCAGTCGACAGGGGAAGGACGGGGAGCTGTTTTTT CASSRQGKDGELFF
12 TRBJ2-1 - TRBV5-1 - TGCGCCAGCAGCTTGGCCGAGGGTGAGCAGTTCTTC CASSLAEGEQFF
14 TRBJ2-5 many TRBV5-1 - TGCGCCAGCAGCTTGGGACAGACTCAAGAGACCCAGTACTTC CASSLGQTQETQYF
11 TRBJ2-7 - TRBV10-3 - TGTGCCATCAGTGCCTACTACGAGCAGTACTTC CAISAYYEQYF
15 TRBJ2-3 - TRBV11-1 TRBD2 TGTGCCAGCAGCTTAGGAGCTAGCGGGGGGGAGACGCAGTATTTT CASSLGASGGETQYF
16 TRBJ2-7 - TRBV7-2 TRBD1 TGTGCCAGCAGCTTGGCCTATAGGACAGGGCTCCACGAGCAGTACTTC CASSLAYRTGLHEQYF
17 TRBJ2-6 - TRBV19 - TGTGCCAGTAGTAAAGCAACTAGGGGGACTGGGGCCAACGTCCTGACTTTC CASSKATRGTGANVLTF
13 TRBJ1-1 - TRBV6-5 - TGTGCCAGCAGTTCCTTCGAGGGAACTGAAGCTTTCTTT CASSSFEGTEAFF
13 TRBJ1-1 - TRBV7-9 - TGTGCCAGCAGCTTAGAGGGGTGGTCTGAAGCTTTCTTT CASSLEGWSEAFF
14 TRBJ1-3 - TRBV9 TRBD1 TGTGCCAGCAGCGCGGCAGGGGGTGGAAACACCATATATTTT CASSAAGGGNTIYF
15 TRBJ2-5 - TRBV14 TRBD2 TGTGCCAGCAGCCAAGGACTAGCGGGAGGAGAGACCCAGTACTTC CASSQGLAGGETQYF
15 TRBJ2-7 - TRBV2 TRBD2 TGTGCCAGCAGTGCCACTAGCGGGAGGTCCTACGAGCAGTACTTC CASSATSGRSYEQYF
13 TRBJ1-5 - TRBV30 - TGTGCCTGGGCCCGGGGGGCCAATCAGCCCCAGCATTTT CAWARGANQPQHF
16 TRBJ2-2 - TRBV5-1 TRBD1 TGCGCCAGCAGCGGTCCGGGACAGACAAACACCGGGGAGCTGTTTTTT CASSGPGQTNTGELFF
15 TRBJ2-1 - TRBV19 TRBD2 TGTGCCAGTAGCCCGACTAGCGGGACGTACAATGAGCAGTTCTTC CASSPTSGTYNEQFF
15 TRBJ1-4 once TRBV6-1 - TGTGCCAGCAGCCGACAGCCCAAACCTAATGAAAAACTGTTTTTT CASSRQPKPNEKLFF
15 TRBJ2-7 - TRBV6-1 - TGTGCCAGCAGTGAATACACAGGGAATATCTACGAGCAGTACTTC CASSEYTGNIYEQYF
15 TRBJ1-1 - TRBV30 TRBD1 TGTGCCTGGAGTCCCCGGGACAGGGACGTCACTGAAGCTTTCTTT CAWSPRDRDVTEAFF
15 TRBJ2-5 - TRBV30 - TGTGCCTGGAGTATCGGGACGGGCGGGGTAGAGACCCAGTACTTC CAWSIGTGGVETQYF
14 TRBJ2-7 - TRBV15 - TGTGCCACCTCCCCCCTCGGCGGGGCCTACGAGCAGTACTTC CATSPLGGAYEQYF
15 TRBJ1-1 - TRBV19 TRBD1 TGTGCCAGTAGTACCACCGGGACAGCGAACACTGAAGCTTTCTTT CASSTTGTANTEAFF